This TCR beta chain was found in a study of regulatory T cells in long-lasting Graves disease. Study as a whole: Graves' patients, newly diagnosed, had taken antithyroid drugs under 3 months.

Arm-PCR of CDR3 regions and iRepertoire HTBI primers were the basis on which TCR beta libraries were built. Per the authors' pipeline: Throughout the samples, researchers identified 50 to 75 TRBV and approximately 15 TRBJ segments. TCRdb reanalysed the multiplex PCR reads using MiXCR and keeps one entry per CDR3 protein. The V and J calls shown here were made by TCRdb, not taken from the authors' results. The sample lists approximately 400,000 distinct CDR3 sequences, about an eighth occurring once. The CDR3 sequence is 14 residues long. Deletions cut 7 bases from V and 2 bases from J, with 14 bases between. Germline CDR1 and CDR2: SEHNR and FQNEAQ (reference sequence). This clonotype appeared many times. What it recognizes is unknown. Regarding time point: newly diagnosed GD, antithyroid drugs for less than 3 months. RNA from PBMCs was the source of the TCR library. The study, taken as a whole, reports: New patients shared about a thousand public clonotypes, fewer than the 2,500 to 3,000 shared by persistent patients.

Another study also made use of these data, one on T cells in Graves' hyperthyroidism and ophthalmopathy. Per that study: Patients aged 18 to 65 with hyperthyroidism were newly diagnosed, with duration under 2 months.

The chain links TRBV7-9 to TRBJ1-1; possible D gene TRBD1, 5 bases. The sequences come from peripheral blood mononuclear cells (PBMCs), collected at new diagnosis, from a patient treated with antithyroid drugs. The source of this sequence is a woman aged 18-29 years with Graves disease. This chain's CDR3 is CASMVTGGNTEAFF. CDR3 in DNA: TGTGCCAGCATGGTTACGGGGGGTAACACTGAAGCTTTCTTT.